The 23 T cell receptor beta chains below come from one sample, sequenced in a study of T cell changes during pregnancy in multiple sclerosis. Repertoires were generated with immunoSEQ multiplex PCR, while TCRdb's copy carries only in-frame clones and drops some. The top ten hold 2.6% of the sample, which has around 80,000 clones, around 90% seen once. Here the sequenced sample was peripheral blood, taken before pregnancy. The receptor set was obtained from a female donor with multiple sclerosis, enrolled in a pregnancy study.

The V and J genes are TRBV5-4 and TRBJ2-7; TRBD2 aligns across 7 bases. The ends lost 2 bases at V and 2 bases at J; junction bases unmatched: 7. CDR3 length: 15 residues. Germline assignment: CDR1 SGHNT and CDR2 YYREEE (reference sequence). The CDR3 DNA reads as TGTGCCAGCAGCTTAGCGGGACGCGGCGCCTACGAGCAGTACTTC. Translated, it gives CASSLAGRGAYEQYF.

This clone was detected once. The rearrangement uses TRBV6-5 and TRBJ2-7, with D possibly matching TRBD1 (5 bases). The V and J ends lost 0 bases and 5 bases respectively, with 11 bases between them. Germline-derived CDR1 and CDR2 are MNHEY and SVGAGI. The CDR3 length is 14 residues. CDR3 in amino acids: CASSYSPYRNEQYF. CDR3 DNA: TGTGCCAGCAGTTACTCCCCCTACAGGAACGAGCAGTACTTC.

J is TRBJ2-5 and V is TRBV27, with TRBD1 matching 8 bases. CDR1 MNHEY and CDR2 SMNVEV come from the germline V gene (reference sequence). The J segment lost 1 base and the V segment lost 4 bases, leaving 5 bases of the junction unmatched. The CDR3 is 15 amino acids. CDR3 nucleotides: TGTGCCAGCAGTTCCGTAGGACAGGGCCAAGAGACCCAGTACTTC. It yields the protein CASSSVGQGQETQYF.

CDR3: CASSYAAQGADTQYF. The CDR3 coding sequence is TGTGCCAGCAGTTACGCGGCACAGGGGGCAGATACGCAGTATTTT. The chain links TRBV6-6 to TRBJ2-3; 8 nucleotides match TRBD1. J was trimmed by 4 bases and V by 2 bases; bases with no gene match: 5. The germline V gene has CDR1 MNHNY and CDR2 SVGAGI (reference sequence). This CDR3 has 15 amino acids.

The chain employs TRBV28 and TRBJ1-1, with unresolved D. Deletions cut 3 bases from V and 1 base from J, with 15 bases between. The germline CDR1 and CDR2 sequences are MDHEN and SYDVKM. The CDR3 length is 16 residues. In nucleotides, the CDR3 is TGTGCCAGCAGTTTCCCTTCCCCGGGTGGGAACACTGAAGCTTTCTTT. This codes for CASSFPSPGGNTEAFF.

The V gene is TRBV27, the J gene TRBJ1-5, with TRBD1 as a possible D gene (6 bases). Germline CDR1 is MNHEY and CDR2 is SMNVEV (reference sequence). This CDR3 region has 15 residues. V lost 2 bases, J lost 2 bases, and 10 bases lay in between. CDR3 nucleotides: TGTGCCAGCAGTTTAGCCCCAGGGGGCAATCAGCCCCAGCATTTT. Its protein product is CASSLAPGGNQPQHF.

This clone was seen once. J is TRBJ2-7 and V is TRBV6-5; possible D gene TRBD2, 6 bases. Trimming removed 3 bases at V and 6 bases at J, with 15 bases between. Germline lookup yields CDR1 MNHEY and CDR2 SVGAGI. This CDR3 is 14 amino acids long. The CDR3 sequence: CASSYQGLRLEQYF. The CDR3 region has the DNA TGTGCCAGCAGTTATCAGGGACTTCGCCTCGAGCAGTACTTC.

The chain recombines TRBV11-3 with TRBJ2-1; D remains unclear. The CDR3 runs to 12 residues. The germline V gene encodes CDR1 SGHNT and CDR2 YENEEA. The V end lost 3 bases, the J end lost 8 bases, and 8 bases lay between the germline ends. The CDR3 DNA follows: TGTGCCAGCAGCTTTAGCACGGATGAGCAGTTCTTC. It translates to CASSFSTDEQFF.

V usage is TRBV5-1 and J usage is TRBJ1-1; D gene uncertain. This CDR3 has 13 residues. The V gene lost 1 base and the J gene lost 1 base, with 5 bases spanning the gap. Germline V gene lookup returns CDR1 SGHRS and CDR2 YFSETQ. The CDR3 DNA follows: TGCGCCAGCAGCTTGAACAGGAACACTGAAGCTTTCTTT. Translated, it gives CASSLNRNTEAFF.

The chain recombines TRBV19 with TRBJ2-1; tentatively, D is TRBD2 (6 bases). V dropped 5 bases and J dropped 7 bases, with 15 bases sitting between them. Germline V gene lookup returns CDR1 LNHDA and CDR2 SQIVND (reference sequence). CDR3 length: 14 amino acids. For the CDR3, the DNA is TGTGCCAGTAGTCCCCTCATTAGCGGAAATGAGCAGTTCTTC. This codes for CASSPLISGNEQFF.

This clone was detected once. The V gene is TRBV19, the J gene TRBJ1-3; 8 bases agree with TRBD1. The CDR3 covers 15 residues. J lost 3 bases, V lost 6 bases, and 7 bases had no gene match. Germline V CDR1 and CDR2: LNHDA, SQIVND (reference sequence). The CDR3 DNA sequence: TGTGCCAGTAGGCTTGCAGGGGGCAGTGGAAACACCATATATTTT. Protein sequence: CASRLAGGSGNTIYF. Complete variable domain (other parts from reference TRBV19 and TRBJ1-3): DGGITQSPKYLFRKEGQNVTLSCEQNLNHDAMYWYRQDPGQGLRLIYYSQIVNDFQKGDIAEGYSVSREKKESFPLTVTSAQKNPTAFYLCASRLAGGSGNTIYFGEGSWLTVV.

This chain joins TRBV28 and TRBJ2-5; 7 nucleotides match TRBD2. Germline CDR1 and CDR2: MDHEN and SYDVKM. The junction had 14 bases not matched to a gene; V was cut back by 5 bases and J by 5 bases. The CDR3 sequence is 16 residues long. CDR3 loop: CASSRRWEGRGETQYF. For the CDR3, the DNA is TGTGCCAGCAGTAGGAGGTGGGAGGGCCGGGGGGAGACCCAGTACTTC.

This clone occurred a few times. J is TRBJ2-1 and V is TRBV11-3; no reliable D call. CDR1 is SGHNT, CDR2 YENEEA, per germline. Trimming left V 4 bases short and J 7 bases short, with 11 bases between. CDR3 length: 13 amino acids. In nucleotides, the CDR3 is TGTGCCAGCAGCTCCACGGCGGCAAATGAGCAGTTCTTC. Translation gives CASSSTAANEQFF.

This clone was seen a single time. The chain couples TRBV27 to TRBJ2-1; 9 nucleotides line up with TRBD1. Germline lookup yields CDR1 MNHEY and CDR2 SMNVEV (reference sequence). This CDR3 comprises 19 residues. The junction had 15 bases not matched to a gene; V was cut back by 6 bases and J by 0 bases. CDR3 loop: CASSLLPTGGGSSYNEQFF. The CDR3 DNA reads as TGTGCCAGCAGCCTCCTCCCGACAGGGGGGGGTAGCTCCTACAATGAGCAGTTCTTC.

This clone showed up just once. The chain carries TRBV7-9 and TRBJ2-1, with a tentative D call TRBD1 (6 bases). CDR3 length: 17 amino acids. V lost 5 bases and J lost 4, with 21 bases in between. Germline V gives CDR1 SEHNR, CDR2 FQNEAQ (reference sequence). CDR3 DNA sequence: TGTGCCAGCAGCCCTGTGTCGTGGACAGCTGAATACAATGAGCAGTTCTTC. This codes for CASSPVSWTAEYNEQFF.

This chain connects TRBV19 to TRBJ1-5, with 8 bases fitting TRBD1. The CDR3 is 13 residues long. The V and J ends lost 3 bases and 5 bases, in that order; junction bases with no gene match: 0. Germline V gives CDR1 LNHDA, CDR2 SQIVND (reference sequence). CDR3 in DNA: TGTGCCAGTAGTATGACAGGGGATCAGCCCCAGCATTTT. As protein: CASSMTGDQPQHF.

The CDR3 here is CASSQRDFGYNEQFF. The CDR3 DNA reads as TGTGCCAGTAGTCAACGGGATTTTGGATACAATGAGCAGTTCTTC. The chain carries TRBV19 and TRBJ2-1; maybe TRBD2 (5 bases). Germline CDR1 LNHDA, CDR2 SQIVND (reference sequence). CDR3 length: 15 amino acids. V dropped 5 bases and J dropped 4 bases, with 15 bases sitting between them.

In this sample, this clone is medium-sized (0.01 to 0.1%). This chain uses TRBV30 with TRBJ2-3, with 9 bases that match TRBD2. The germline V gene has CDR1 GTSNPN and CDR2 SVGIG (reference sequence). The CDR3 sequence is 18 residues long. Losses at the gene ends were 2 bases for V and 3 bases for J; bases not matched to a gene: 15. CDR3 protein: CAWSIGIQREVGTDTQYF. The CDR3 coding sequence is TGTGCCTGGAGTATCGGTATCCAGCGGGAGGTAGGAACAGATACGCAGTATTTT. Complete variable domain (other parts from reference TRBV30 and TRBJ2-3): SQTIHQWPATLVQPVGSPLSLECTVEGTSNPNLYWYRQAAGRGLQLLFYSVGIGQISSEVPQNLSASRPQDRQFILSSKKLLLSDSGFYLCAWSIGIQREVGTDTQYFGPGTRLTVL.

The chain is built from TRBV2 and TRBJ2-7, with TRBD2 identical over 13 bases. This CDR3 has 15 amino acids. From germline, CDR1 is SNHLY and CDR2 FYNNEI. V lost 5 bases and J lost 9; bases outside the gene matches: 10. Here the CDR3 reads CASSPSGLAGAVQYF. CDR3 nucleotides: TGTGCCAGCAGTCCCTCAGGACTAGCGGGGGCCGTGCAGTACTTC. The whole variable domain, remainder taken from reference TRBV2 and TRBJ2-7, is EPEVTQTPSHQVTQMGQEVILRCVPISNHLYFYWYRQILGQKVEFLVSFYNNEISEKSEIFDDQFSVERPDGSNFTLKIRSTKLEDSAMYFCASSPSGLAGAVQYFGPGTRLTVT.

V gene TRBV28 combines with J gene TRBJ1-2; D possibly corresponds to TRBD1 (6 bases). The CDR3 covers 13 residues. Germline values: CDR1 MDHEN, CDR2 SYDVKM. V was trimmed by 6 bases and J by 8 bases, leaving 16 bases between them. DNA for the CDR3: TGTGCCAGCAGCCAAACAGGGCCGAAAGGCTACACCTTC. Translated, it gives CASSQTGPKGYTF.

In this sample, this clone turned up a few times. This chain links TRBV19 with TRBJ2-7, with D perhaps TRBD1 (5 bases). This CDR3 is built from 13 residues. Deletions cut 9 bases from V and 0 bases from J, with 12 bases between. Per the germline V gene, CDR1 is LNHDA and CDR2 is SQIVND (reference sequence). The CDR3 reads CASAEQDSYEQYF. CDR3 DNA: TGTGCCAGCGCGGAACAGGACTCCTACGAGCAGTACTTC.

CDR3 nucleotides: TGTGCCATCAGTGAGTCGACTCCCCAGGGTACAGCAGGCAACGAGCAGTACTTC. Amino acid sequence: CAISESTPQGTAGNEQYF. J is TRBJ2-7 and V is TRBV10-3, with D maybe TRBD1 (5 bases). The CDR3 runs to 18 residues. Germline-derived CDR1 and CDR2 are ENHRY and SYGVKD. Trimming took off 0 bases at V and 5 bases at J, with 23 bases between the two ends.

This clone was observed a few times. The rearrangement uses TRBV19 and TRBJ1-5; no reliable D call. In germline, CDR1 is LNHDA, CDR2 SQIVND (reference sequence). The CDR3 covers 15 residues. The germline V and J ends were trimmed by 5 bases and 1 base, with 12 bases remaining between them. In DNA, the CDR3 is TGTGCCAGTAGTTGGCAATTGTTGAGCAATCAGCCCCAGCATTTT. Amino acids: CASSWQLLSNQPQHF.